This T cell receptor beta chain was sequenced for a study of blood T cell repertoires in COVID-19. This clone has just one count. In the source study's methods: Nucleated cell number was recorded as an estimate derived from reference gene primer amplification. Sequencing was performed with immunoSEQ multiplex PCR; in TCRdb, only in-frame clones are kept and a portion is missing. V and J calls and clone size are as listed in that table; D and trimming were resolved from the DNA. The sample includes roughly 220,000 clones, roughly 84% of them seen just once. The CDR3 is 16 residues long. V and J are TRBV21-1 and TRBJ2-1; the table's D call TRBD2 went unverified against the DNA. TRBV21-1 is termed a pseudogene. The TCR comes from a young man with active or convalescent COVID-19. Sequencing was carried out using peripheral blood. The CDR3 sequence: CASSKVGAKTDNEQFF. CDR3 coding DNA: TGTGCCAGCAGCAAAGTTGGAGCCAAGACGGACAATGAGCAGTTCTTC.